The following is a T cell receptor beta chain sequence with its context. Its antigen target is currently unknown. No base quality information exists; no much larger clone differs at one position. This entry comes from a study of blood T cell repertoires in COVID-19 (dated by TCRdb to about 2020). About the full investigation: Samples covering the acute and convalescent phases of COVID-19 were provided by collaborators in the United States, Italy and Spain. Samples were obtained from the ongoing ImmuneRACE study (first 160 participants) and from some 1,200 subjects provided by 6 global collaborators. The prospective study material was composed of cDNA or gDNA derived from T cells, B-cell-depleted T cells, or PBMCs. Deeply sampled blood TCRbeta repertoires from subjects exposed to, actively infected with, or recovered from COVID-19 were included in the dataset. The repertoires were released in a freely available public database intended as a resource for research on the immune response to SARS-CoV-2. The sample metadata nearly always contained a de-identified subject ID, COVID-19 status, age in years and sex. Where HLA class I and class II types were available, the types were taken from metadata supplied by the sample provider, not from assay-based typing.

The immunoSEQ Assay, a bias-controlled multiplex PCR, was used to amplify TCRbeta CDR3 regions from genomic DNA. The original methods were these. The number of nucleated cells in each sample was estimated from the amplification of reference gene primers within the assay. To quantify the absolute abundance of each unique TCRbeta CDR3 rearrangement, sequence reads were collapsed and filtered. For each sample, productive Simpson clonality was calculated by taking the square root of Simpson's diversity index across productive rearrangements. Drawn from immuneACCESS, this table holds only the in-frame rearrangements with V and J called that TCRdb kept. Clones are partly lost; checked studies trace under half to an unresolved V gene and leave the rest unexplained. V and J calls and clone size are as listed in that table; D and trimming were resolved from the DNA. This sample comprises roughly 110,000 clones, approximately 80% of them detected only once. 0.8% to 1% of the sample belongs to the ten largest clones.

The germline V end is reduced by 3 bases and the J end by 3 bases; junction bases left unmatched: 6. From the cysteine up to the phenylalanine, the CDR3 has a length of 15 residues. The retained sequence is limited to the CDR3, 45 bases, with the frame set at the first base. As encoded in the germline V gene (reference sequence), CDR1 is SSHAT while CDR2 is FNYEAQ. The collaborating institutions used their own protocols to collect whole blood in K2EDTA tubes. For TCRbeta analysis, collaborators shipped samples as frozen whole blood, isolated PBMCs, or DNA extracted from either of those sample types. Study-wide conclusions, independent of this receptor: The quantity of clinical and demographic metadata differed by source and by participant and was supplied without curation.

The TCR comes from a woman aged 70 to 79 with acute or convalescent COVID-19. Sequences were obtained from peripheral blood. This receptor chain uses TRBV7-7 and TRBJ2-3; 7 bases in between match TRBD2. The CDR3 reads as follows: CASSLGGTKTDTQYF. The nucleotide sequence is TGTGCCAGCAGCTTGGGGGGGACCAAAACAGATACGCAGTATTTT.